Here is one T cell receptor beta chain with its context. Its cognate antigen is unknown. Sequencing was performed with immunoSEQ multiplex PCR; in TCRdb, only in-frame clones are kept and a portion is missing. The sample has approximately 420,000 clones; 80% to 90% are singletons. These data originate in a study of Ad26.COV2.S vaccination and SARS-CoV-2 variants. CDR3 length: 15 residues. CDR1 is SNHLY and CDR2 is FYNNEI in the germline V gene. Trimming stripped 1 base from V and 3 bases from J, with 9 bases between. Treatment described: some 20 received Ad26.COV2.S at low or high dose, single or two shots; roughly five received placebo; per-sample allocation not given. Day 63 following the first vaccine or placebo injection was when the samples were taken. Study outcomes and limitations: Total T cell responses may have been underestimated by the TCR breadth and depth analyses.

The sample here was peripheral blood, taken in a trial of Ad26.COV2.S vaccine versus placebo. The TCR originated in a person aged 18-65 years who received the Ad26.COV2.S COVID-19 vaccine or a placebo. The genes are TRBV2 and TRBJ1-4; D is ambiguous. The CDR3 here is CASSEVRAPNEKLFF. DNA of the CDR3: TGTGCCAGCAGTGAAGTCCGGGCCCCTAATGAAAAACTGTTTTTT.